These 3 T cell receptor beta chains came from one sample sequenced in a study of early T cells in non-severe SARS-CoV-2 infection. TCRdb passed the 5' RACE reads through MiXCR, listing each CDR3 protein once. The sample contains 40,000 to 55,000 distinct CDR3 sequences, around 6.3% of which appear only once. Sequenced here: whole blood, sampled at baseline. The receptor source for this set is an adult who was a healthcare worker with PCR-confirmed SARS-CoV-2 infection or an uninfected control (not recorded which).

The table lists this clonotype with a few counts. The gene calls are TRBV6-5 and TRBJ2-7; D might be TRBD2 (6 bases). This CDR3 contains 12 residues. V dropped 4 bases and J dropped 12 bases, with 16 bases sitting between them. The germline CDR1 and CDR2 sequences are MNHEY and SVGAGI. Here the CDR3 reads CASSSTPSATYF. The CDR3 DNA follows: TGTGCCAGCAGTTCGACTCCTAGCGCAACGTACTTC.

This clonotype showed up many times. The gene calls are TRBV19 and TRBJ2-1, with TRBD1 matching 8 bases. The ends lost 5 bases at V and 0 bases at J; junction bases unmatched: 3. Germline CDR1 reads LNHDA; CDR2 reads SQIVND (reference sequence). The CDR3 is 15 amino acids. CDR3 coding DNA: TGTGCCAGTAGTTCAGGGGGCCGCTCCTACAATGAGCAGTTCTTC. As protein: CASSSGGRSYNEQFF.

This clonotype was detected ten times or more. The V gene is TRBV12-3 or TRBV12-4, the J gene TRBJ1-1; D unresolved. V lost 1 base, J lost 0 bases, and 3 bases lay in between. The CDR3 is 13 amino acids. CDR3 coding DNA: TGTGCCAGCAGTTTAGATTTGAACACTGAAGCTTTCTTT. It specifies CASSLDLNTEAFF.